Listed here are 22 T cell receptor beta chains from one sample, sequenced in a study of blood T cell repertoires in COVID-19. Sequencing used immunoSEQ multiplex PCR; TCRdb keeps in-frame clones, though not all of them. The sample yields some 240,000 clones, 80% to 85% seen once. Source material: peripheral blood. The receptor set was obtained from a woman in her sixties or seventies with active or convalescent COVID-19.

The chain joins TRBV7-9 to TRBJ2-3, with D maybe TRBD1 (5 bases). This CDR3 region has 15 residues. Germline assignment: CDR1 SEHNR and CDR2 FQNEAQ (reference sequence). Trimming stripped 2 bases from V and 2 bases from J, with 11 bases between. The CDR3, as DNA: TGTGCCAGCAGCTTACTAGGGGCCGACACAGATACGCAGTATTTT. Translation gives CASSLLGADTDTQYF.

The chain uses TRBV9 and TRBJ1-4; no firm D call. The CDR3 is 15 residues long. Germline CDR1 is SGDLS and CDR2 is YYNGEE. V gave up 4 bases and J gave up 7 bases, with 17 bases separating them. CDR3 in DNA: TGTGCCAGCAGCCCGCAGACACGGTTGGGTGAAAAACTGTTTTTT. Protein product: CASSPQTRLGEKLFF.

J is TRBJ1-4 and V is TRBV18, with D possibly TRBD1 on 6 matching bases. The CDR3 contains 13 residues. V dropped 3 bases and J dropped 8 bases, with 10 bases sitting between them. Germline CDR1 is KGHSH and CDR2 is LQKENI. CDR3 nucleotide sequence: TGTGCCAGCTCACCGGCAGGGGAAGAAAAACTGTTTTTT. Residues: CASSPAGEEKLFF.

CDR3 bases: TGTGCCAGCAGTTTAGGCAGGGGTTACGAGCAGTACTTC. Encoded protein: CASSLGRGYEQYF. The V and J genes are TRBV27 and TRBJ2-7; TRBD1 might be the D (6 bases). Trimming stripped 2 bases from V and 4 bases from J, with 9 bases between. CDR1 is MNHEY, CDR2 SMNVEV, per germline (reference sequence). The CDR3 consists of 13 residues.

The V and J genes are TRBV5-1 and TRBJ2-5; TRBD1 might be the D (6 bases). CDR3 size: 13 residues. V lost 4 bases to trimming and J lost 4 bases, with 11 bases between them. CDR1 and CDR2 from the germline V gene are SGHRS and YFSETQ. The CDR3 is CASSRTGRETQYF. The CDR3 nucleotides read TGCGCCAGCAGCAGAACAGGGAGAGAGACCCAGTACTTC.

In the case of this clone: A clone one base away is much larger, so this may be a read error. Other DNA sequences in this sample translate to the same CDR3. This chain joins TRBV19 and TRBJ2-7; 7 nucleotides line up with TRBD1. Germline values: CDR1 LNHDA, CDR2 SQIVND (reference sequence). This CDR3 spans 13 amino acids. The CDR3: CASSMGQSYEQYF. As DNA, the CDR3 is TGTGCCAGCAGTATGGGACAGTCCTACGAGCAGTACTTC. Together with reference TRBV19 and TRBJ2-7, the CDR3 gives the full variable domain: DGGITQSPKYLFRKEGQNVTLSCEQNLNHDAMYWYRQDPGQGLRLIYYSQIVNDFQKGDIAEGYSVSREKKESFPLTVTSAQKNPTAFYLCASSMGQSYEQYFGPGTRLTVT.

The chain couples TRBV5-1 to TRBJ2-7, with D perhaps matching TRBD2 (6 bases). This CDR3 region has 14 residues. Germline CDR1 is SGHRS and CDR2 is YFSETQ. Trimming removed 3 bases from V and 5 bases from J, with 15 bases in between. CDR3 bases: TGCGCCAGCAGCTCTGGGGGAGGCGGGAACGAGCAGTACTTC. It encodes CASSSGGGGNEQYF. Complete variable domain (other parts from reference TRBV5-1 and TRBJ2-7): KAGVTQTPRYLIKTRGQQVTLSCSPISGHRSVSWYQQTPGQGLQFLFEYFSETQRNKGNFPGRFSGRQFSNSRSEMNVSTLELGDSALYLCASSSGGGGNEQYFGPGTRLTVT.

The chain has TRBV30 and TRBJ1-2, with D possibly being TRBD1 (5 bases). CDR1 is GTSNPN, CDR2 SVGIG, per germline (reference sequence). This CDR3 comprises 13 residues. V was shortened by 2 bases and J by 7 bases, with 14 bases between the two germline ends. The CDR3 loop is CAWSPGTPFGYTF. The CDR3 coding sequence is TGTGCCTGGAGTCCCGGGACTCCTTTTGGCTACACCTTC.

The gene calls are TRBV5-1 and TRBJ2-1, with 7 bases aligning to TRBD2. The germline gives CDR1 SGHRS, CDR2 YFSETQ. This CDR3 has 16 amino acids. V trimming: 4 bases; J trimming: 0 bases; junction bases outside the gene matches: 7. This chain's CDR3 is CASSLPSGVSYNEQFF. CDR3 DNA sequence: TGCGCCAGCAGCCTCCCCAGCGGGGTCTCCTACAATGAGCAGTTCTTC.

Here the CDR3 DNA reads TGTGCCACCAGAATGAGGGGGGGCACGGAGCAGTACTTC. Translation: CATRMRGGTEQYF. The V and J genes are TRBV15 and TRBJ2-7; TRBD2 is a possible D gene (7 bases). The CDR3 runs to 13 residues. The germline gives CDR1 LNHNV, CDR2 YYDKDF (reference sequence). Trimming removed 6 bases at V and 7 bases at J, with 16 bases between.

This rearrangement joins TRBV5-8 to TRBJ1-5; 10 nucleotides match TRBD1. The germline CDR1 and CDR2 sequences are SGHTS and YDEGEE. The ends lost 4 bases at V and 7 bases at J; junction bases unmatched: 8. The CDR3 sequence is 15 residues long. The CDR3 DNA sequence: TGTGCCAGCAGCCGAGGGACAGGGGTTGAACAGCCCCAGCATTTT. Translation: CASSRGTGVEQPQHF.

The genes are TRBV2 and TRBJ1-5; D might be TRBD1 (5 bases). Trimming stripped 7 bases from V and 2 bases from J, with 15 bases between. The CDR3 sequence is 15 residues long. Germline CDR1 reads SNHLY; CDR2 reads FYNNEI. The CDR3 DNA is TGTGCCAGCAAACAGGAGGGCGTAGGCAATCAGCCCCAGCATTTT. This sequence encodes CASKQEGVGNQPQHF. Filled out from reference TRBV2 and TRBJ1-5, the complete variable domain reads EPEVTQTPSHQVTQMGQEVILRCVPISNHLYFYWYRQILGQKVEFLVSFYNNEISEKSEIFDDQFSVERPDGSNFTLKIRSTKLEDSAMYFCASKQEGVGNQPQHFGDGTRLSIL.

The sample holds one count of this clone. CDR3 amino acids: CASSPKTVHQPQHF. The CDR3 DNA reads TGTGCCAGCAGCCCCAAGACAGTTCATCAGCCCCAGCATTTT. The chain uses TRBV6-5 and TRBJ1-5; TRBD1 is a possible D gene (5 bases). The CDR3 has 14 amino acids. V shed 6 bases and J shed 5 bases, with 14 bases lying between them. Germline CDR1 and CDR2: MNHEY and SVGAGI.

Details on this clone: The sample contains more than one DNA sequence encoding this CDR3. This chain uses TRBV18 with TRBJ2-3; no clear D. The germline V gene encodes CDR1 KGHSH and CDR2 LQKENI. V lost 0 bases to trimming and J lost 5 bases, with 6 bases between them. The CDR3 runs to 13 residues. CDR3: CASSPPSGDTQYF. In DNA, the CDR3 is TGTGCCAGCTCACCACCGAGTGGAGATACGCAGTATTTT.

CDR3 in amino acids: CASSQPYRGQRAGELFF. The CDR3 DNA is TGCGCCAGCAGCCAACCCTACAGGGGGCAGAGGGCCGGGGAGCTGTTTTTT. V and J are TRBV4-1 and TRBJ2-2; TRBD1 matches 9 bases. V dropped 2 bases and J dropped 6; count of bases not matched to a gene: 10. This CDR3 spans 17 amino acids. CDR1 and CDR2 from the germline V gene are MGHRA and YSYEKL.

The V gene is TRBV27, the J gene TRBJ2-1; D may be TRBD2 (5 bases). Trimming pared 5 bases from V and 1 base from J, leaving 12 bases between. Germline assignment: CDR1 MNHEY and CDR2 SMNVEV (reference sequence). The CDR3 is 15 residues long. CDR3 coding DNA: TGTGCCAGCAGTCCGGGGAGCGTTTCCTACAATGAGCAGTTCTTC. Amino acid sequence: CASSPGSVSYNEQFF.

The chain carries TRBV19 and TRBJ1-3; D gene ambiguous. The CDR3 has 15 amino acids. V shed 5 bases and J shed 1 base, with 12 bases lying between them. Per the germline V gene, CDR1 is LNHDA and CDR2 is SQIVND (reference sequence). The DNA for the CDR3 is TGTGCCAGTAGTGTCAATTGGAGATCTGGAAACACCATATATTTT. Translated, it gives CASSVNWRSGNTIYF.

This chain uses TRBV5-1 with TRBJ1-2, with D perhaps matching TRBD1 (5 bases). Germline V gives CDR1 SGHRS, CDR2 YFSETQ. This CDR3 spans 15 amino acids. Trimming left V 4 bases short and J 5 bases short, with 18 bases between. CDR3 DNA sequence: TGCGCCAGCAGCCCGACCGACAGCATTCGGTATGGCTACACCTTC. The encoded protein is CASSPTDSIRYGYTF. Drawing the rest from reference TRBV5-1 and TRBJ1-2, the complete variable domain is KAGVTQTPRYLIKTRGQQVTLSCSPISGHRSVSWYQQTPGQGLQFLFEYFSETQRNKGNFPGRFSGRQFSNSRSEMNVSTLELGDSALYLCASSPTDSIRYGYTFGSGTRLTVV.

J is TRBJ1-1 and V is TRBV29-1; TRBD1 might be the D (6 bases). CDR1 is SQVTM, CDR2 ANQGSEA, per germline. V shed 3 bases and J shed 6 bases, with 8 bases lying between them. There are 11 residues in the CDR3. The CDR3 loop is CSVDQGPEAFF. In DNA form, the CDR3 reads TGCAGCGTTGACCAGGGGCCTGAAGCTTTCTTT.

The CDR3: CASSIEGQVNQPQHF. CDR3 DNA: TGTGCCAGTAGTATAGAGGGACAGGTCAATCAGCCCCAGCATTTT. V usage is TRBV19 and J usage is TRBJ1-5; 8 nucleotides align to TRBD1. The V segment lost 0 bases and the J segment 3 bases; nucleotides outside the gene matches: 1. The CDR3 runs to 15 residues. Germline V gene data show CDR1 as LNHDA and CDR2 as SQIVND (reference sequence).

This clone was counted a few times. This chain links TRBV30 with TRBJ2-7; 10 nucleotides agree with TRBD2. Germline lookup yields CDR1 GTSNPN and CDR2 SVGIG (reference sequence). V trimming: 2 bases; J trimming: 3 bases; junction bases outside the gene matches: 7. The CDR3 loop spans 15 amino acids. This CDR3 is CAWSSGTSESYEQYF. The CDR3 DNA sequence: TGTGCCTGGAGTTCTGGGACTAGCGAGAGCTACGAGCAGTACTTC.

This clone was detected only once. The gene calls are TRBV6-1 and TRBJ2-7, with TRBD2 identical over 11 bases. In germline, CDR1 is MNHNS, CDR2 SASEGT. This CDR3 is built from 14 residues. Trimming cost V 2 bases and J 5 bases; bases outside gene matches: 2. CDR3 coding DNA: TGTGCCAGCAGTGAACCGGGACTAGCGGACGAGCAGTACTTC. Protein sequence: CASSEPGLADEQYF.